A single T cell receptor (beta chain) is shown here with its context. What it recognizes is unknown. The method was immunoSEQ multiplex PCR; TCRdb's version includes in-frame clones alone and lacks a portion of them. The table records 150,000 to 200,000 clones, about 89% of them present only once. This record comes from a study of T cell responses to AZD1222 COVID-19 vaccine. Broader study findings: Across the whole spike, CD4 TCRs peaked at regions 160-218 and 743-854. Close to half of all spike-specific TCRs reportedly target regions of the variants that are unmutated. A rise in Spike-specific TCR breadth and depth followed two AZD1222 doses.

The germline V gene encodes CDR1 MNHEY and CDR2 SVGAGI. Deletions cut 2 bases from V and 14 bases from J, with 10 bases between. The CDR3 loop spans 12 amino acids. This receptor was identified in an adult in good health. The sample here was peripheral blood, taken on day 0 of AZD1222 vaccination. V and J are TRBV6-5 and TRBJ1-6, with D maybe TRBD1 (5 bases). CDR3 in DNA: TGTGCCAGCAGTTACCAGGGTTTTACCCTCCACTTT. It yields the protein CASSYQGFTLHF.